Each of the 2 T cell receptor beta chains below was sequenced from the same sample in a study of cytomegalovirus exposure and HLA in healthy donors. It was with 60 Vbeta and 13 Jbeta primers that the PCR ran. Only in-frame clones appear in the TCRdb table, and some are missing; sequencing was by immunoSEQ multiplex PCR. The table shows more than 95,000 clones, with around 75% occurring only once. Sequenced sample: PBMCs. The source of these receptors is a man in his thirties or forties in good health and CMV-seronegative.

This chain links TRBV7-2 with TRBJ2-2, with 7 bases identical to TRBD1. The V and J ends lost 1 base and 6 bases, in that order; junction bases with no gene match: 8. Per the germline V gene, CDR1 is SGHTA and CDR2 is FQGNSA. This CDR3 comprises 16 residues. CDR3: CASSLGGGVVAGELFF. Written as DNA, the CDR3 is TGTGCCAGCAGCTTAGGAGGGGGCGTGGTAGCCGGGGAGCTGTTTTTT. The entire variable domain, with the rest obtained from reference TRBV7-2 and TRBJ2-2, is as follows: GAGVSQSPSNKVTEKGKDVELRCDPISGHTALYWYRQSLGQGLEFLIYFQGNSAPDKSGLPSDRFSAERTGGSVSTLTIQRTQQEDSAVYLCASSLGGGVVAGELFFGEGSRLTVL.

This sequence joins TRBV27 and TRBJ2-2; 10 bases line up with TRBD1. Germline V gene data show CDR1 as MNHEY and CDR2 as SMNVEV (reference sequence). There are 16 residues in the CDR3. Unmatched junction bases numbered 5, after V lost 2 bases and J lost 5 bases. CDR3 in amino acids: CASSLGDRGRTGELFF. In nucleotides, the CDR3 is TGTGCCAGCAGTTTAGGGGACAGGGGACGGACCGGGGAGCTGTTTTTT.